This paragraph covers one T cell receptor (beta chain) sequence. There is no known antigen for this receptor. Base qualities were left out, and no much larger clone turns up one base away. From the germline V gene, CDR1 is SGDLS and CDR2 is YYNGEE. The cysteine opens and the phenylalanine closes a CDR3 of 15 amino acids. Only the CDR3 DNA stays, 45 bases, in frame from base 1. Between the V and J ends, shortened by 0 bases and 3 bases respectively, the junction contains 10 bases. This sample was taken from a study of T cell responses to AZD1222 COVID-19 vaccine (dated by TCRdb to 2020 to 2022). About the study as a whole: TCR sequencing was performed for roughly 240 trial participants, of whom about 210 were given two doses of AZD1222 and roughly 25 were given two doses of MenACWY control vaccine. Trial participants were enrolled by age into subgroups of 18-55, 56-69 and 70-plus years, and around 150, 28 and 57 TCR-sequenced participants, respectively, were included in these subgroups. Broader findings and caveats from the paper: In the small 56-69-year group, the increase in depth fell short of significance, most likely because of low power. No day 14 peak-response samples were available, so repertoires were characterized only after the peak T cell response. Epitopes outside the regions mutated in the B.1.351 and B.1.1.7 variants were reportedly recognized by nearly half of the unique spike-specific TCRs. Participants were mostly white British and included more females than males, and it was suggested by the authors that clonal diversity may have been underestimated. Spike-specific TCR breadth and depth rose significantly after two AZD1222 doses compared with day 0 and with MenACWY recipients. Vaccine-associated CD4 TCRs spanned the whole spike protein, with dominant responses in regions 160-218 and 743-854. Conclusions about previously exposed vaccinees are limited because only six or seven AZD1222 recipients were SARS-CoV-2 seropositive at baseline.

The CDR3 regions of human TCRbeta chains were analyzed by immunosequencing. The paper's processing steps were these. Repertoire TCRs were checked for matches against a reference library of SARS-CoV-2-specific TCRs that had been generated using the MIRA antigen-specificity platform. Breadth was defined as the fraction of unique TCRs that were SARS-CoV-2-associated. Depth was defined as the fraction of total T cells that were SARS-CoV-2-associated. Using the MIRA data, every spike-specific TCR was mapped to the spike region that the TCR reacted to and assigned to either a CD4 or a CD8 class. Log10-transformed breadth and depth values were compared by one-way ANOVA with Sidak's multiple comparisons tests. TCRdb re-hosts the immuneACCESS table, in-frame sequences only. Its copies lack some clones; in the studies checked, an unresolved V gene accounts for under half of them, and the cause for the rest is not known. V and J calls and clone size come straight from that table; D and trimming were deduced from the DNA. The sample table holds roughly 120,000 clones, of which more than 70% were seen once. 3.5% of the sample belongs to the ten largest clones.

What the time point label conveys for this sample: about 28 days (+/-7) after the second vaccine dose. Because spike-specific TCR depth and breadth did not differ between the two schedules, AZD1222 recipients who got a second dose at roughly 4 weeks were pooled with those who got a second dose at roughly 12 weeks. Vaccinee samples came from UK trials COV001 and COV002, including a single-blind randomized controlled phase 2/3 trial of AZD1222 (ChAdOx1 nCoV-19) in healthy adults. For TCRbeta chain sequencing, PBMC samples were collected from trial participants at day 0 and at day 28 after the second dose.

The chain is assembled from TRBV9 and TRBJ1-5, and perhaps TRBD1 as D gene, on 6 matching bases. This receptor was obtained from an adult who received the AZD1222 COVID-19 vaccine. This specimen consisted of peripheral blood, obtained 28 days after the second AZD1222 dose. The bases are TGTGCCAGCAGCGTAGGAGGGGGTATCAATCAGCCCCAGCATTTT. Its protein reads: CASSVGGGINQPQHF.